A single sample gave rise to the 30 T cell receptor beta chains below, sequenced in a study of spatial heterogeneity in lung cancer (dated by TCRdb to between 2018 and 2021). In light of the paper, this sample's time point label describes: sample taken at primary tumor resection. Libraries were built with 5' RACE. The reads were generated on a NextSeq 500. The public reads were reprocessed in TCRdb via fastp at Q25 and MiXCR, keeping in-frame beta chains. For every CDR3 protein sequence, its rows merge into one entry that carries the most common genes and DNA. For this sample there are 35,000 to 45,000 distinct CDR3 sequences; about 7.7% appear just once. The top ten constitute 29% of the sample. The input for sequencing was PBMCs, taken at surgery. The receptors were gathered from a female donor with early-stage non-small cell lung cancer.

The chain employs TRBV7-8 and TRBJ2-7, with D possibly called TRBD1 or TRBD2 (5 bases each). The V gene lost 1 base and the J gene lost 3 bases, with 13 bases spanning the gap. The CDR3 runs 15 residues. Germline V gives CDR1 SGHVS, CDR2 FQNEAQ. In nucleotides, the CDR3 is TGTGCCAGCAGCTTAGGGGACGCGTGGATCTACGAGCAGTACTTC. Translating gives CASSLGDAWIYEQYF. The variable domain in full, completed from reference TRBV7-8 and TRBJ2-7, reads GAGVSQSPRYKVAKRGQDVALRCDPISGHVSLFWYQQALGQGPEFLTYFQNEAQLDKSGLPSDRFFAERPEGSVSTLKIQRTQQEDSAVYLCASSLGDAWIYEQYFGPGTRLTVT.

This clonotype was counted at least ten times. The chain couples TRBV28 to TRBJ2-1; D uncertain. Germline CDR1 is MDHEN and CDR2 is SYDVKM. V was shortened by 2 bases and J by 2 bases, with 10 bases between the two germline ends. The length of the CDR3 is 15 residues. The DNA of the CDR3 is TGTGCCAGCAGTTTAGGCCCGGACCCCTACAATGAGCAGTTCTTC. Translating it yields CASSLGPDPYNEQFF.

This chain links TRBV5-1 with TRBJ2-4; D perhaps matches TRBD2 (5 bases). This CDR3 is 14 amino acids long. Between the trimmed V and J ends, which lost 3 bases and 8 bases, there was a span of 15 bases. CDR1 SGHRS and CDR2 YFSETQ come from the germline V gene. The CDR3, as DNA: TGCGCCAGCAGCTCGTCGACAATTAGCGACATTCAGTACTTC. Protein product: CASSSSTISDIQYF.

This clonotype occurred many times. V is TRBV3-1 and J is TRBJ1-1, with no clear D. This CDR3 has 17 amino acids. V was shortened by 6 bases and J by 3 bases, with 23 bases between the two germline ends. Looked up from germline, CDR1 is LGHDT and CDR2 is YNNKEL (reference sequence). The CDR3 DNA sequence: TGTGCCAGCAGAGGTGCGTCCTTTGGGGAAGCGGACACTGAAGCTTTCTTT. Protein sequence: CASRGASFGEADTEAFF.

This clonotype has more than one count but fewer than ten. The chain has TRBV27 and TRBJ2-7; TRBD1 might be the D (6 bases). Deletions cut 6 bases from V and 3 bases from J, with 15 bases between. The length of the CDR3 is 14 residues. Per germline, CDR1 MNHEY and CDR2 SMNVEV (reference sequence). In DNA, the CDR3 is TGTGCCAGCAGGAGGGGCCAGGGGATCTACGAGCAGTACTTC. Its translation is CASRRGQGIYEQYF.

The chain links TRBV7-2 to TRBJ2-5; possibly TRBD1 for D (6 bases). Germline lookup yields CDR1 SGHTA and CDR2 FQGNSA. Trimming took 6 bases from V and 4 from J, leaving 18 bases between them. This CDR3 spans 15 amino acids. This CDR3 is CASRSQGFAGETQYF. CDR3 DNA sequence: TGTGCCAGCAGGTCGCAGGGGTTCGCGGGAGAGACCCAGTACTTC.

This clonotype was seen at least ten times. The chain has TRBV7-2 and TRBJ2-5; D not certain. V was cut by 1 base and J by 0 bases, with 6 bases left in between. Germline V gene sequence: CDR1 SGHTA, CDR2 FQGNSA. CDR3 length: 14 amino acids. The CDR3: CASSLGGYQETQYF. CDR3 nucleotide sequence: TGTGCCAGCAGCTTAGGAGGATACCAAGAGACCCAGTACTTC.

V is TRBV5-8 and J is TRBJ1-3, with D hard to call. The CDR3 has 15 residues. Trimming took 0 bases from V and 0 from J, leaving 7 bases between them. CDR1 is SGHTS, CDR2 YDEGEE, per germline. The CDR3 loop is CASSLVWHSGNTIYF. The CDR3 nucleotides are TGTGCCAGCAGCTTGGTCTGGCACTCTGGAAACACCATATATTTT.

This clonotype was recorded many times. V usage is TRBV5-6 and J usage is TRBJ2-3; TRBD1 or TRBD2 may be the D gene (6 bases each). V lost 6 bases and J 1 base, leaving 18 bases between the germline ends. CDR1 is SGHDT, CDR2 YYEEEE, per germline. The CDR3 extends over 16 amino acids. This CDR3 is CASNFGGPGGTDTQYF. The CDR3 nucleotides read TGTGCCAGCAACTTTGGGGGGCCAGGGGGCACAGATACGCAGTATTTT.

This rearrangement joins TRBV4-2 to TRBJ2-7, with 12 bases that match TRBD2. J lost 6 bases, V lost 4 bases, and 10 bases had no gene match. CDR1 is LGHNA and CDR2 is YNFKEQ in the germline V gene. The CDR3 sequence is 16 residues long. The DNA for the CDR3 is TGTGCCAGCAGCCGACAGACTAGCGGGAGTGCCCTCGAGCAGTACTTC. Translating gives CASSRQTSGSALEQYF.

This clonotype was observed many times. CDR3 in DNA: TGTGCCTGGAGTGTAATAGGGGTCGGTCAGCCCCAGCATTTT. This translates into CAWSVIGVGQPQHF. The rearrangement joins TRBV30 to TRBJ1-5; D is perhaps TRBD1 (5 bases). Germline loops: CDR1 GTSNPN, CDR2 SVGIG (reference sequence). CDR3 length: 14 amino acids. The V end lost 0 bases, the J end lost 6 bases, and 12 bases lay between the germline ends.

The V call is TRBV4-1, the J call TRBJ2-3; D is possibly TRBD1 or TRBD2 (5 bases each). The V end lost 1 base, the J end lost 2 bases, and 28 bases lay between the germline ends. Germline lookup yields CDR1 MGHRA and CDR2 YSYEKL. The CDR3 sequence is 21 residues long. Written as DNA, the CDR3 is TGCGCCAGCAGCCAAGGGGCGCTGAGGGGTCTTCCGGGAATCCCCACAGATACGCAGTATTTT. It translates to CASSQGALRGLPGIPTDTQYF.

This clonotype turned up a few times. CDR3 amino acids: CASSLYGAPPYGYTF. As DNA, the CDR3 is TGTGCCAGCAGTTTATACGGGGCGCCGCCCTATGGCTACACCTTC. This sequence joins TRBV27 and TRBJ1-2; tentatively, D is TRBD1 (5 bases). V was pared by 1 base and J by 4 bases, with 13 bases between. The CDR3 is made up of 15 amino acids. Germline-derived CDR1 and CDR2 are MNHEY and SMNVEV (reference sequence).

The chain uses TRBV5-6 and TRBJ2-7, with 7 bases fitting TRBD2. CDR1 and CDR2 (germline): SGHDT, YYEEEE. CDR3 length equals 14 residues. V lost 3 bases and J lost 0; bases outside the gene matches: 3. The CDR3 region has the DNA TGTGCCAGCAGCTGGGGAGGGGTCTCCTACGAGCAGTACTTC. Its protein product is CASSWGGVSYEQYF.

The rearrangement links TRBV6-6 to TRBJ1-2, with D perhaps TRBD1 (5 bases). V lost 7 bases, J lost 8 bases, and 14 bases lay in between. The germline CDR1 and CDR2 sequences are MNHNY and SVGAGI (reference sequence). This CDR3 has 12 amino acids. CDR3 amino acids: CASTQPGDGYTF. DNA for the CDR3: TGTGCCAGCACCCAGCCGGGGGACGGCTACACCTTC.

This clonotype has a count of ten or more. The chain couples TRBV20-1 to TRBJ2-5; 7 positions match TRBD2. Germline-derived CDR1 and CDR2 are DFQATT and SNEGSKA (reference sequence). The J segment lost 4 bases and the V segment lost 6 bases, leaving 14 bases of the junction unmatched. The CDR3 totals 15 residues. CDR3 in amino acids: CSATPSAGDGETQYF. CDR3 sequence (DNA): TGCAGTGCCACTCCCTCGGCGGGAGATGGAGAGACCCAGTACTTC.

This clonotype was observed many times. The chain carries TRBV6-6 and TRBJ2-7; possibly TRBD1 for D (6 bases). The ends were cut back, 5 bases at V and 0 bases at J, with 11 bases in the middle. The V gene's germline CDR1 is MNHNY and CDR2 SVGAGI (reference sequence). This CDR3 spans 14 amino acids. CDR3 region: CASSAPDSSYEQYF. The CDR3 DNA reads as TGTGCCAGCAGTGCTCCGGACAGCTCCTACGAGCAGTACTTC.

V gene TRBV6-2 or TRBV6-3 combines with J gene TRBJ2-5; a possible D gene is TRBD1 (6 bases). This CDR3 region has 14 residues. Per the germline V gene, CDR1 is MNHEY and CDR2 is SVGEGT. Trimming removed 5 bases at V and 2 bases at J, with 12 bases between. Here the CDR3 DNA reads TGTGCCAGCAGTCCTAGGACAGATCAAGAGACCCAGTACTTC. It encodes CASSPRTDQETQYF.

This clonotype has only a few counts. V is TRBV6-5 and J is TRBJ2-1; the D gene is possibly TRBD2 (5 bases). This CDR3 contains 13 residues. V was pared by 0 bases and J by 12 bases, with 12 bases between. The germline V gene encodes CDR1 MNHEY and CDR2 SVGAGI. The CDR3 DNA sequence: TGTGCCAGCAGTTACTCGACCTACGCGGGGCAGTTCTTC. Its protein is CASSYSTYAGQFF.

In this sample, this clonotype turned up a few times. This chain joins TRBV12-3 or TRBV12-4 and TRBJ2-7; D not resolved. The V gene lost 2 bases and the J gene lost 1 base, with 18 bases spanning the gap. This CDR3 has 17 residues. The chain's CDR3 is CASSLYFSAATSYEQYF. The CDR3 nucleotides read TGTGCCAGCAGTTTATATTTCTCGGCAGCTACTTCCTACGAGCAGTACTTC.

The V and J genes are TRBV20-1 and TRBJ1-2; possible D gene TRBD1, 6 bases. Germline V lookup: CDR1 DFQATT, CDR2 SNEGSKA (reference sequence). CDR3 size: 13 residues. V was pared by 6 bases and J by 0 bases, with 11 bases between. CDR3 loop: CSASDSANYGYTF. Written as DNA, the CDR3 is TGCAGTGCCTCGGACAGTGCTAACTATGGCTACACCTTC.

This clonotype has only a few counts. The rearrangement links TRBV11-3 to TRBJ2-1; D unresolved. The germline V gene encodes CDR1 SGHNT and CDR2 YENEEA. This CDR3 comprises 13 residues. V lost 6 bases, J lost 9 bases, and 15 bases lay in between. The CDR3 nucleotides are TGTGCCAGCAGTCCCAACTATGCGTTTGAGCAGTTCTTC. Protein sequence: CASSPNYAFEQFF.

This clonotype was recorded a few times. V and J are TRBV5-1 and TRBJ1-1, with D maybe TRBD1 (5 bases). The CDR3 is 17 amino acids. Per germline, CDR1 SGHRS and CDR2 YFSETQ. Trimming left V 5 bases short and J 1 base short, with 21 bases between. The CDR3 here is CASSGRGARGRNTEAFF. Here the CDR3 DNA reads TGCGCCAGCAGTGGGAGAGGGGCTCGGGGAAGGAACACTGAAGCTTTCTTT.

This chain links TRBV11-3 with TRBJ2-2; no firm D call. Between the trimmed V and J ends, which lost 1 base and 5 bases, there was a span of 2 bases. The CDR3 runs 12 residues. Germline CDR1 is SGHNT and CDR2 is YENEEA. The CDR3 sequence: CASSLGTGELFF. In DNA, the CDR3 is TGTGCCAGCAGCTTAGGAACCGGGGAGCTGTTTTTT.

V and J are TRBV20-1 and TRBJ2-7; 7 bases fit TRBD1. V dropped 0 bases and J dropped 4; count of bases not matched to a gene: 6. The CDR3 loop spans 14 amino acids. CDR1 is DFQATT, CDR2 SNEGSKA, per germline (reference sequence). The CDR3 loop is CSARDTGERYEQYF. CDR3 nucleotide sequence: TGCAGTGCTAGAGACACAGGGGAGAGGTACGAGCAGTACTTC.

This clonotype showed up many times. This chain uses TRBV7-8 with TRBJ2-7, with D maybe TRBD1 (6 bases). Germline assignment: CDR1 SGHVS and CDR2 FQNEAQ. V lost 4 bases and J 6 bases, leaving 19 bases between the germline ends. This CDR3 contains 15 residues. This chain's CDR3 is CASSSNRVGYLEQYF. The DNA of the CDR3 is TGTGCCAGCAGCTCCAACAGGGTCGGTTACCTCGAGCAGTACTTC.

The chain couples TRBV7-2 to TRBJ1-1; the match to TRBD1 covers 7 bases. V trimming: 4 bases; J trimming: 1 base; junction bases outside the gene matches: 3. CDR3 size: 14 residues. From germline, CDR1 is SGHTA and CDR2 FQGNSA. CDR3 coding DNA: TGTGCCAGCAGCTGGTGGACAGGGAACACTGAAGCTTTCTTT. Its translation is CASSWWTGNTEAFF.

This clonotype was picked up many times. CDR3 DNA sequence: TGCGCCAGCAGCCAAGGGGACAGTCGCTACGAGCAGTACTTC. Translating it yields CASSQGDSRYEQYF. The chain is built from TRBV4-1 and TRBJ2-7, with 7 bases that match TRBD1. Looked up from germline, CDR1 is MGHRA and CDR2 is YSYEKL. This CDR3 has 14 residues. The junction had 3 bases not matched to a gene; V was cut back by 1 base and J by 3 bases.

This clonotype was counted only a few times. This chain connects TRBV5-1 to TRBJ2-3; TRBD2 matches 8 bases. Germline V gene lookup returns CDR1 SGHRS and CDR2 YFSETQ. The CDR3 loop spans 15 amino acids. J was trimmed by 3 bases and V by 4 bases; bases with no gene match: 7. As DNA, the CDR3 is TGCGCCAGCAGCCCGGGACGGGGGGGTACAGATACGCAGTATTTT. It codes for CASSPGRGGTDTQYF.

Many counts were recorded for this clonotype. Compared with germline, one end of the junction differs, possibly owing to a read error. This chain connects TRBV7-9 to TRBJ2-7; tentatively, D is TRBD1 or TRBD2 (5 bases each). Germline loops: CDR1 SEHNR, CDR2 FQNEAQ (reference sequence). This CDR3 has 13 amino acids. The CDR3 loop is CASSSPLKSGRHF. The CDR3 DNA is TGTGCCAGCAGCTCCCCCCTTAAGTCGGGGCGGCACTTC. Combining the CDR3 with reference TRBV7-9 and TRBJ2-7 gives the whole variable domain DTGVSQNPRHKITKRGQNVTFRCDPISEHNRLYWYRQTLGQGPEFLTYFQNEAQLEKSRLLSDRFSAERPKGSFSTLEIQRTEQGDSAMYLCASSSPLKSGRHFGPGTRLTVT.